This T cell receptor beta chain was obtained from a study of early T cells in non-severe SARS-CoV-2 infection. Study results and caveats: VDJdb-based annotation leaned toward anti-spike CD8 responses and missed private and CD4 specificities.

This CDR3 spans 16 amino acids. V lost 2 bases, J lost 6 bases, and 8 bases stayed unmatched. Unique molecular identifiers were affixed to single, distinct cDNA molecules. TCRdb recomputed calls from the 5' RACE reads with MiXCR, one row per CDR3 protein. The sample has 60,000 to 75,000 distinct CDR3 sequences, about 10% seen once. This clonotype was found many times. Its target is not known. This receptor was obtained from an adult who was a healthcare worker with PCR-confirmed SARS-CoV-2 infection or an uninfected control (not recorded which). V usage is TRBV12-3 or TRBV12-4 and J usage is TRBJ2-2; 8 nucleotides match TRBD2. Sequenced material: whole blood, taken at baseline. This CDR3 reads CASSLRLAGRPGELFF. The CDR3 coding sequence is TGTGCCAGCAGTTTAAGGCTAGCGGGCAGGCCCGGGGAGCTGTTTTTT.